Ten or more counts support the clone carrying this T cell receptor beta chain. The antigen remains unidentified. The data originate from a study of T cell repertoires in cytomegalovirus infection. At the level of the study: The authors relied on CMV epitopes, both recently identified HLA-C-restricted and well-studied HLA-B-restricted. Public TCR beta signatures were indicative of both CMV infection and a matching HLA type.

This CDR3 comprises 14 residues. With V trimmed by 6 bases and J by 3 bases, 1 base remained unmatched. Study-level points and caveats: CMV-specific HLA-C-restricted TCR beta clonotypes dominated the ex vivo response. People with CMV and the relevant HLA were identified by cumulative public TCR beta family frequency.

TCRdb reprocessed the reads via MiXCR and lists one record per CDR3 protein. Of about 340,000 distinct CDR3 sequences listed, just under 30% are singletons. The specimen was cultured PBMCs, collected from culture after CMV antigen stimulation. The gene calls are TRBV12-3 or TRBV12-4 and TRBJ2-4, with 11 nucleotides matching TRBD2. This TCR was sampled from a human donor in good health (CMV status not recorded). Some clones in this sample may be carry-over from other donors' samples. The DNA of the CDR3 is TGTGCCAGCAGACTAGCGGGAGTCAAAAACATTCAGTACTTC. Protein product: CASRLAGVKNIQYF.